This entry is about one T cell receptor (beta chain). These data are taken from a study of blood T cell repertoires in COVID-19. Trimming removed 7 bases at V and 5 bases at J, with 14 bases between. CDR3 length equals 14 residues. Per germline, CDR1 MNHEY and CDR2 SVGAGI. Across roughly 25 US areas, participants ranged in age from about 18 to 90 years. Clinical history as reported by participants underpinned cohort assignment. Here immunoSEQ multiplex PCR was the method, and the copy in TCRdb shows in-frame clones only, minus some. The sample gives roughly 200,000 clones, approximately 86% of which show up once; roughly 4.5% is in the top ten.

The sequenced material came from PBMCs or T cells enriched from blood (not recorded which). This receptor was obtained from a woman aged 25 to 39 who had been exposed to COVID-19. The J gene is TRBJ2-2, the V gene TRBV6-5; unclear D gene. The CDR3 sequence is CASMRNLPTGELFF. In nucleotides, the CDR3 is TGTGCCAGCATGAGAAATTTACCGACCGGGGAGCTGTTTTTT.